This TCR beta chain was profiled in a study of blood T cell repertoires in COVID-19. Trimming at V came to 4 bases and at J to 4 bases, leaving 4 bases not matched to a gene. Germline assignment: CDR1 WSHSY and CDR2 SAAADI. The CDR3 is 15 residues long. Profiling relied on immunoSEQ multiplex PCR, and the TCRdb table lists in-frame clones only, not all of them. The sample shows 350,000 to 500,000 clones, around nine tenths of them seen only once. Recruits, aged roughly 18 to 95 years, lived in 24 US areas. Sequenced material: PBMCs or T cells enriched from blood (not recorded which). The chain joins TRBV10-2 to TRBJ2-7; 13 nucleotides agree with TRBD2. The receptor was isolated from a woman aged 18-29 years who had been exposed to COVID-19. The CDR3 nucleotides read TGCGCCAGCAGTGGAGGACTAGCGGGGGAATACGAGCAGTACTTC. Translating it yields CASSGGLAGEYEQYF.